One and the same sample provided the 31 T cell receptor beta chains below, sequenced in a study of T cell changes during pregnancy in multiple sclerosis. TCRdb keeps only in-frame clones here, not all; method: immunoSEQ multiplex PCR. There are 37,000 or so clones in the sample; roughly nine tenths occur only once, and 0.51% lies in the top ten. Sequencing used CD4+ T cells from peripheral blood mononuclear cells, obtained in the first trimester of pregnancy. The receptors here all came from a female donor with multiple sclerosis, enrolled in a pregnancy study.

The chain employs TRBV5-1 and TRBJ2-3, with TRBD1 identical over 11 bases. The CDR3 loop spans 17 amino acids. The germline CDR1 and CDR2 sequences are SGHRS and YFSETQ. V shed 3 bases and J 1 base; nucleotides not matched to a gene: 7. CDR3 DNA sequence: TGCGCCAGCAGCTCGACAAGGGGACAGGGGGGCACAGATACGCAGTATTTT. Translated, it gives CASSSTRGQGGTDTQYF.

The rearrangement uses TRBV1 and TRBJ2-1; the table's D call of TRBD2 was not tested on the DNA. TRBV1 is a known pseudogene. The CDR3 runs to 14 residues. CDR3 coding DNA: TGCACCAGCAGGTTGCCGGGACTAGCGGGTGAGCAGTTCTTC. Protein product: CTSRLPGLAGEQFF.

The rearrangement joins TRBV2 to TRBJ1-3; a weak D match, TRBD1 (5 bases). Germline-derived CDR1 and CDR2 are SNHLY and FYNNEI. The V end lost 4 bases, the J end lost 2 bases, and 12 bases lay between the germline ends. This CDR3 has 15 amino acids. Written as DNA, the CDR3 is TGTGCCAGCAGTGTCGCAGGGCAGGCTGGAAACACCATATATTTT. Residues: CASSVAGQAGNTIYF.

This clone was counted once. The rearrangement uses TRBV19 and TRBJ2-3, with D maybe TRBD1 (6 bases). This CDR3 has 13 amino acids. Trimming took 9 bases from V and 5 from J, leaving 15 bases between them. Germline CDR1 reads LNHDA; CDR2 reads SQIVND (reference sequence). CDR3 coding DNA: TGTGCCAGCCAGCAGGGACAAAGAGATACGCAGTATTTT. Its protein is CASQQGQRDTQYF.

The chain carries TRBV19 and TRBJ1-2, with 7 bases lining up with TRBD1. Germline V gives CDR1 LNHDA, CDR2 SQIVND (reference sequence). The CDR3 extends over 13 amino acids. V lost 9 bases and J lost 3; bases outside the gene matches: 7. The CDR3 reads CASRGQNDYGYTF. In nucleotides, the CDR3 is TGTGCCAGCAGGGGACAGAACGACTATGGCTACACCTTC.

The chain uses TRBV7-2 and TRBJ1-2; tentatively, D is TRBD1 (5 bases). CDR1 SGHTA and CDR2 FQGNSA come from the germline V gene. Trimming took 0 bases from V and 6 from J, leaving 14 bases between them. CDR3 length equals 15 residues. The CDR3 DNA reads TGTGCCAGCAGCTTAGCGCGGGGGATATTCCATGGCTACACCTTC. Translated: CASSLARGIFHGYTF.

This clone has more than one count but fewer than ten. J is TRBJ2-1 and V is TRBV6-1; a weak D match, TRBD1 (6 bases). Germline lookup yields CDR1 MNHNS and CDR2 SASEGT. CDR3 length equals 15 residues. The ends were cut back, 4 bases at V and 7 bases at J, with 17 bases in the middle. CDR3 loop: CASSVRAGDRNEQFF. The CDR3 DNA follows: TGTGCCAGCAGTGTTCGGGCAGGGGATAGGAATGAGCAGTTCTTC.

CDR3 sequence: CAISESRYTF. The CDR3 DNA sequence: TGTGCCATCAGTGAGTCGCGGTACACCTTC. This chain uses TRBV10-3 with TRBJ1-2; no clear D. Trimming removed 0 bases at V and 11 bases at J, with 4 bases between. The germline V gene encodes CDR1 ENHRY and CDR2 SYGVKD. CDR3 length: 10 residues.

The V call is TRBV27, the J call TRBJ1-1, with 7 bases that match TRBD1. The V segment lost 3 bases and the J segment 0 bases; nucleotides outside the gene matches: 10. CDR3 length: 17 amino acids. Germline values: CDR1 MNHEY, CDR2 SMNVEV (reference sequence). The CDR3, as DNA: TGTGCCAGCAGTTTTAAAGGAACAGGGGAGTTGAACACTGAAGCTTTCTTT. It codes for CASSFKGTGELNTEAFF.

The V and J genes are TRBV25-1 and TRBJ2-5; TRBD2 matches at 9 bases. Trimming took 8 bases from V and 7 from J; bases not matched to a gene: 8. Germline CDR1 reads MGHDK; CDR2 reads SYGVNS. The CDR3 is made up of 13 amino acids. DNA for the CDR3: TGTGCCAGCTCCCTTAGCGGGAGCGGGACCCAGTACTTC. Its translation: CASSLSGSGTQYF.

A few counts support this clone. This chain links TRBV30 with TRBJ1-5, with D unresolved. With 0 bases removed from V and 3 bases from J, the gap between germline ends came to 9 bases. The germline gives CDR1 GTSNPN, CDR2 SVGIG (reference sequence). The CDR3 is 14 amino acids. The CDR3 region is CAWSVGRHNQPQHF. CDR3 in DNA: TGTGCCTGGAGTGTCGGCAGACACAATCAGCCCCAGCATTTT.

The V gene is TRBV29-1, the J gene TRBJ1-2; D uncertain. CDR1 is SQVTM and CDR2 is ANQGSEA in the germline V gene. CDR3 length equals 12 residues. Trimming took 4 bases from V and 4 from J, leaving 10 bases between them. The chain's CDR3 is CSVAIGSYGYTF. CDR3 nucleotides: TGCAGCGTTGCAATAGGGAGCTATGGCTACACCTTC.

This chain connects TRBV18 to TRBJ1-5; possibly TRBD1 for D (5 bases). Trimming pared 2 bases from V and 1 base from J, leaving 15 bases between. Germline V gene lookup returns CDR1 KGHSH and CDR2 LQKENI. This CDR3 has 17 amino acids. CDR3 sequence: CASSPDRRIGSNQPQHF. The CDR3 DNA sequence: TGTGCCAGCTCACCAGACAGAAGAATAGGGAGCAATCAGCCCCAGCATTTT.

The J gene is TRBJ2-3, the V gene TRBV7-3; tentative D call: TRBD2 (6 bases). There are 13 residues in the CDR3. Germline CDR1 reads SGHTA; CDR2 reads FQGTGA. V shed 4 bases and J shed 5 bases, with 10 bases lying between them. The CDR3 DNA sequence: TGTGCCAGCAGCTCGCAGGGAGGAGATACGCAGTATTTT. Amino acids: CASSSQGGDTQYF.

The V gene is TRBV5-1, the J gene TRBJ2-2; 8 bases are shared with TRBD1. J gave up 1 base and V 0 bases, and 5 bases lay outside the gene matches. CDR1 is SGHRS and CDR2 is YFSETQ in the germline V gene. This CDR3 comprises 17 residues. CDR3 nucleotide sequence: TGCGCCAGCAGCTTGGGTCGGGACAGGTGGAACACCGGGGAGCTGTTTTTT. This gives the protein CASSLGRDRWNTGELFF. The full variable domain, rest sourced from reference TRBV5-1 and TRBJ2-2, is KAGVTQTPRYLIKTRGQQVTLSCSPISGHRSVSWYQQTPGQGLQFLFEYFSETQRNKGNFPGRFSGRQFSNSRSEMNVSTLELGDSALYLCASSLGRDRWNTGELFFGEGSRLTVL.

The chain couples TRBV7-3 to TRBJ2-2; D possibly corresponds to TRBD1 (5 bases). CDR3 length equals 16 residues. Germline V gene lookup returns CDR1 SGHTA and CDR2 FQGTGA. Trimming removed 1 base at V and 2 bases at J, with 11 bases between. The CDR3 protein is CASSLMGQGNTGELFF. DNA of the CDR3: TGTGCCAGCAGCTTAATGGGGCAGGGCAACACCGGGGAGCTGTTTTTT.

V gene TRBV6-4 combines with J gene TRBJ1-2, with TRBD1 matching 8 bases. The CDR3 is 17 amino acids. Germline V lookup: CDR1 MRHNA, CDR2 SNTAGT. The V segment lost 0 bases and the J segment 7 bases; nucleotides outside the gene matches: 13. Here the CDR3 DNA reads TGTGCCAGCAGTGACTCAGCCTTTCGGACAGGGAGGACTGGCTACACCTTC. Translated: CASSDSAFRTGRTGYTF.

This rearrangement joins TRBV2 to TRBJ1-1; D perhaps matches TRBD1 (5 bases). Germline V gene data show CDR1 as SNHLY and CDR2 as FYNNEI. Deletions cut 9 bases from V and 1 base from J, with 12 bases between. The CDR3 has 13 residues. The CDR3 DNA reads as TGTGCCAGTCTCAGCCAGGGGAACACTGAAGCTTTCTTT. As protein: CASLSQGNTEAFF.

The rearrangement uses TRBV18 and TRBJ1-1; TRBD1 might be the D (5 bases). Per the germline V gene, CDR1 is KGHSH and CDR2 is LQKENI. V lost 1 base to trimming and J lost 4 bases, with 16 bases between them. CDR3 length: 16 residues. This CDR3 is CASSPLLRGGSTEAFF. The DNA for the CDR3 is TGTGCCAGCTCACCACTGTTAAGGGGTGGGTCCACTGAAGCTTTCTTT.

The gene calls are TRBV7-9 and TRBJ1-4; D is uncertain. V was clipped by 4 bases and J by 8 bases, with 5 bases between them. CDR1 SEHNR and CDR2 FQNEAQ come from the germline V gene (reference sequence). This CDR3 is built from 11 residues. The CDR3 bases are TGTGCCAGCAGCTCCGAGGAAAAACTGTTTTTT. The encoded protein is CASSSEEKLFF.

The chain combines TRBV18 with TRBJ2-1; 9 nucleotides match TRBD2. J was trimmed by 7 bases and V by 3 bases; bases with no gene match: 16. The CDR3 loop spans 18 amino acids. Per the germline V gene, CDR1 is KGHSH and CDR2 is LQKENI. CDR3 region: CASSPFRSGGRALNEQFF. CDR3 sequence (DNA): TGTGCCAGCTCACCTTTTAGAAGTGGCGGGAGGGCGCTTAATGAGCAGTTCTTC. The full variable domain, rest sourced from reference TRBV18 and TRBJ2-1, is NAGVMQNPRHLVRRRGQEARLRCSPMKGHSHVYWYRQLPEEGLKFMVYLQKENIIDESGMPKERFSAEFPKEGPSILRIQQVVRGDSAAYFCASSPFRSGGRALNEQFFGPGTRLTVL.

This chain connects TRBV9 to TRBJ2-7, with 9 bases matching TRBD2. The CDR3 runs to 16 residues. CDR1 is SGDLS and CDR2 is YYNGEE in the germline V gene. Trimming at V came to 4 bases and at J to 2 bases, leaving 10 bases not matched to a gene. This CDR3 is CASSHPRAGGPYEQYF. Written as DNA, the CDR3 is TGTGCCAGCAGCCACCCCCGAGCGGGGGGACCCTACGAGCAGTACTTC.

CDR3 bases: TGTGCCAGCAGTCGACAGAACCCCTCCTACGAGCAGTACTTC. Its protein product is CASSRQNPSYEQYF. The gene calls are TRBV27 and TRBJ2-7; possible D gene TRBD1, 5 bases. This CDR3 spans 14 amino acids. Germline CDR1 and CDR2: MNHEY and SMNVEV (reference sequence). The V end was cut by 5 bases, the J end by 0 bases, with 11 bases between.

The V gene is TRBV5-6, the J gene TRBJ2-7; D not certain. This CDR3 contains 13 residues. The V end was cut by 4 bases, the J end by 7 bases, with 15 bases between. The V gene's germline CDR1 is SGHDT and CDR2 YYEEEE. The CDR3 DNA reads as TGTGCCAGCAGCACCCGATTCCCAGGAGAGCAGTACTTC. Residues: CASSTRFPGEQYF.

The V call is TRBV19, the J call TRBJ1-5, with TRBD1 as a possible D gene (6 bases). Germline V gene data show CDR1 as LNHDA and CDR2 as SQIVND (reference sequence). V gave up 8 bases and J gave up 0 bases, with 14 bases separating them. The CDR3 length is 15 residues. The CDR3 coding sequence is TGTGCCAGTCGGACAGCTAGTTATAGCAATCAGCCCCAGCATTTT. This encodes CASRTASYSNQPQHF.

The chain uses TRBV13 and TRBJ2-1, with 9 bases fitting TRBD1. Trimming at V came to 3 bases and at J to 8 bases, leaving 5 bases not matched to a gene. This CDR3 comprises 14 residues. CDR1 and CDR2 (germline): PRHDT, FYEKMQ (reference sequence). The CDR3 is CASSLTGGVDEQFF. CDR3 coding DNA: TGTGCCAGCAGCTTGACAGGGGGAGTGGATGAGCAGTTCTTC.

V is TRBV5-6 and J is TRBJ2-3; tentative D call: TRBD1 (6 bases). Trimming pared 3 bases from V and 10 bases from J, leaving 9 bases between. The CDR3 is 11 residues long. CDR1 and CDR2 from the germline V gene are SGHDT and YYEEEE. The CDR3, as DNA: TGTGCCAGCAGCTCAGGGGTATCGCAGTATTTT. Protein product: CASSSGVSQYF.

The rearrangement links TRBV6-5 to TRBJ1-2, with D perhaps matching TRBD1 (5 bases). Germline values: CDR1 MNHEY, CDR2 SVGAGI. This CDR3 has 15 residues. Trimming left V 6 bases short and J 1 base short, with 15 bases between. CDR3 amino acids: CASRPGILGNYGYTF. CDR3 bases: TGTGCCAGCAGGCCAGGGATTTTGGGTAACTATGGCTACACCTTC.

The J gene is TRBJ1-5, the V gene TRBV30; tentatively, D is TRBD1 (6 bases). V gave up 0 bases and J gave up 2 bases, with 8 bases separating them. Germline CDR1 is GTSNPN and CDR2 is SVGIG (reference sequence). CDR3 length: 14 amino acids. As DNA, the CDR3 is TGTGCCTGGAGTGTAAAGGGGGGCAATCAGCCCCAGCATTTT. Its translation: CAWSVKGGNQPQHF.

The chain couples TRBV7-3 to TRBJ2-3, with TRBD2 matching 7 bases. The V gene's germline CDR1 is SGHTA and CDR2 FQGTGA. Trimming removed 7 bases from V and 0 bases from J; junction bases left unmatched: 4. The CDR3 consists of 14 residues. Here the CDR3 DNA reads TGTGCCAGCACCCACGGGGGGAGCACAGATACGCAGTATTTT. This sequence encodes CASTHGGSTDTQYF.

A note on this clone: At one of its ends the junction is not consistent with the germline gene, which may arise from a read error. The V gene is TRBV6-4, the J gene TRBJ1-1; 7 positions agree with TRBD1. CDR3 size: 11 residues. Germline V gene lookup returns CDR1 MRHNA and CDR2 SNTAGT. DNA for the CDR3: TGTGCCAGCAGTGGGCGACAGGGTTGGGCTTTT. Encoded protein: CASSGRQGWAF.